The clone carrying this TCR beta chain has a single count. This sample is drawn from a study of regulatory T cells in long-lasting Graves disease. The CDR3 covers 13 residues. Per germline, CDR1 LNHDA and CDR2 SQIVND (reference sequence). The germline V and J ends were trimmed by 2 bases and 4 bases, with 6 bases remaining between them. Time point defined: newly diagnosed GD, antithyroid drugs for less than 3 months. Extracted PBMC RNA gave rise to the TCR library. With iRepertoire HTBI primers and Arm-PCR of CDR3 regions, TCR beta libraries were built. One entry per CDR3 protein results from TCRdb running MiXCR on the multiplex PCR reads. The table lists fewer than 650,000 distinct CDR3 sequences, 15% to 20% of them singletons. This sample also appeared in a second study, on T cells in Graves' hyperthyroidism and ophthalmopathy.

Sequencing used peripheral blood mononuclear cells (PBMCs), obtained at new diagnosis, from a patient treated with antithyroid drugs. The chain employs TRBV19 and TRBJ1-5; D is uncertain. The receptor was derived from a man in his late teens or twenties with Graves disease. Written as DNA, the CDR3 is TGTGCCAGTAGTATAATGAAGAATCAGCCCCAGCATTTT. This gives the protein CASSIMKNQPQHF.